This T cell receptor (beta chain) derives from a study of tumor-infiltrating lymphocytes in primary liver carcinoma. Regarding the study as a whole: Only around 7-25% of top clones occurred in all five tumor regions.

Between roughly 20 and 31 mg of unsorted bulk tissue served as the source from which RNA and DNA were co-extracted. Chronic HBV infection affected patients, none of whom had received treatment. After removal of 6 bases from V and 7 bases from J, the junction contained 8 bases not matched to a gene. This CDR3 is built from 13 residues. The input was roughly 0.5 ug total RNA; TCR beta cDNA was made from it with a constant-region primer. Researchers made the TCR beta libraries by running three nested multiplex PCR rounds with slightly modified ARM-PCR. Forward primers for TRBV1-TRBV30 and a C-beta reverse primer served the first two PCR rounds, at approximately 10 cycles each. TCRdb reprocessed the multiplex PCR reads via MiXCR and lists one record per CDR3 protein. The sample holds 50,000 or so distinct CDR3 sequences, about 80% seen once. This clonotype was observed at least ten times. Its target is not known. Possible read error: a much larger clone is one base away.

The receptor comes from a man aged 40-55 years with primary liver carcinoma and hepatitis B virus infection. The sample consisted of liver tumor tissue from sampling region 5. The subset denotes: tumor region T5, tumor centre. The chain uses TRBV12-3 or TRBV12-4 and TRBJ2-5; 7 nucleotides line up with TRBD1. For the CDR3, the DNA is TGTGCCAGCAGCATGACAGGGACGGGGACCCAGTACTTC. This translates into CASSMTGTGTQYF.